Shown below are 25 T cell receptor beta chains from a single sample sequenced in a study of cytomegalovirus exposure and HLA in healthy donors (dated by TCRdb to about 2017). The protocol used for the library was the immunoSEQ multiplex PCR assay. A mixture of 60 forward primers for TCR Vbeta segments and 13 reverse primers for TCR Jbeta segments was used in the multiplex PCR. TCRdb obtained this table from immuneACCESS and retained in-frame rearrangements with V and J assigned. These tables miss some clones; where compared with another copy, unresolved V genes account for less than half of the shortfall, and the remainder is unexplained. Counted in this sample were 160,000 or so clones; approximately 81% of them appeared once. The top ten clones comprise 1.3% of the sample. The sample consisted of PBMCs. The receptors were gathered from a man aged 45 to 65 in good health and CMV-seropositive.

This chain joins TRBV29-1 and TRBJ1-5, with a weak D call TRBD1 (5 bases). Trimming removed 4 bases from V and 1 base from J, with 8 bases in between. The CDR3 loop spans 13 amino acids. Germline lookup yields CDR1 SQVTM and CDR2 ANQGSEA. As DNA, the CDR3 is TGCAGCGTTGGGGAGGGGAGCAATCAGCCCCAGCATTTT. Amino acids: CSVGEGSNQPQHF.

The gene calls are TRBV29-1 and TRBJ2-7; 8 bases match TRBD2. The germline CDR1 and CDR2 sequences are SQVTM and ANQGSEA. J gave up 4 bases and V 5 bases, and 16 bases lay outside the gene matches. CDR3 length: 16 residues. The CDR3 sequence: CSVTGPAGAIWYEQYF. The CDR3 nucleotides read TGCAGCGTTACGGGCCCAGCGGGAGCCATTTGGTACGAGCAGTACTTC.

This sequence joins TRBV11-2 and TRBJ1-2, with D maybe TRBD1 (5 bases). The CDR3 sequence is 14 residues long. Trimming cost V 5 bases and J 0 bases, with 10 bases left between them. Germline assignment: CDR1 SGHAT and CDR2 FQNNGV. Written as DNA, the CDR3 is TGTGCCAGCAGCCCGGGACTGGCTAACTATGGCTACACCTTC. This encodes CASSPGLANYGYTF. The full variable domain, rest sourced from reference TRBV11-2 and TRBJ1-2, is EAGVAQSPRYKIIEKRQSVAFWCNPISGHATLYWYQQILGQGPKLLIQFQNNGVVDDSQLPKDRFSAERLKGVDSTLKIQPAKLEDSAVYLCASSPGLANYGYTFGSGTRLTVV.

V is TRBV11-2 and J is TRBJ1-4; D is perhaps TRBD1 (5 bases). The CDR3 spans 12 residues. Looked up from germline, CDR1 is SGHAT and CDR2 is FQNNGV. Trimming stripped 5 bases from V and 8 bases from J, with 9 bases between. This chain's CDR3 is CASSPRQEKLFF. The CDR3 DNA sequence: TGTGCCAGCAGCCCGAGACAGGAAAAACTGTTTTTT.

This clone came up once. The V and J genes are TRBV11-2 and TRBJ1-3; tentative D call: TRBD1 (6 bases). Germline V gene sequence: CDR1 SGHAT, CDR2 FQNNGV. CDR3 length: 14 residues. V lost 2 bases, J lost 5 bases, and 10 bases lay in between. CDR3 amino acids: CASSLLGDRNTIYF. For the CDR3, the DNA is TGTGCCAGCAGCTTACTAGGGGACAGAAACACCATATATTTT.

The chain has TRBV7-2 and TRBJ2-3; D gene uncertain. The germline V gene encodes CDR1 SGHTA and CDR2 FQGNSA. Trimming removed 7 bases from V and 6 bases from J, with 14 bases in between. This CDR3 has 13 amino acids. CDR3 sequence: CASTVRSEDTQYF. The DNA for the CDR3 is TGTGCCAGCACCGTACGGTCGGAGGATACGCAGTATTTT. The whole variable domain, remainder taken from reference TRBV7-2 and TRBJ2-3, is GAGVSQSPSNKVTEKGKDVELRCDPISGHTALYWYRQSLGQGLEFLIYFQGNSAPDKSGLPSDRFSAERTGGSVSTLTIQRTQQEDSAVYLCASTVRSEDTQYFGPGTRLTVL.

The chain has TRBV5-1 and TRBJ1-2, with 9 bases that match TRBD1. Germline CDR1 is SGHRS and CDR2 is YFSETQ. The CDR3 has 15 residues. The junction had 13 bases not matched to a gene; V was cut back by 5 bases and J by 8 bases. The CDR3 loop reads CASSFAGDRESGYTF. The CDR3 DNA follows: TGCGCCAGCAGTTTCGCCGGGGACAGGGAGAGCGGCTACACCTTC.

Only one count was recorded for this clone. The rearrangement uses TRBV2 and TRBJ2-3; D not certain. Germline CDR1 reads SNHLY; CDR2 reads FYNNEI. The V and J ends lost 3 bases and 6 bases respectively, with 4 bases between them. The length of the CDR3 is 11 residues. CDR3 sequence reads: CASSDSDTQYF. The CDR3 DNA is TGTGCCAGCAGTGATTCGGATACGCAGTATTTT.

The chain carries TRBV27 and TRBJ1-3; 11 nucleotides agree with TRBD1. The CDR3 loop spans 16 amino acids. V lost 4 bases and J lost 5; bases outside the gene matches: 7. Germline lookup yields CDR1 MNHEY and CDR2 SMNVEV (reference sequence). This chain's CDR3 is CASSSAGQGERNTIYF. Here the CDR3 DNA reads TGTGCCAGCAGTTCCGCGGGACAGGGGGAAAGAAACACCATATATTTT.

The V gene is TRBV15, the J gene TRBJ1-5; 10 bases are a match to TRBD1. CDR1 and CDR2 (germline): LNHNV, YYDKDF (reference sequence). This CDR3 has 14 amino acids. V trimming: 5 bases; J trimming: 6 bases; junction bases outside the gene matches: 4. CDR3 nucleotide sequence: TGTGCCACCAGCGTCGGGACAGGGGCTCAGCCCCAGCATTTT. Translation: CATSVGTGAQPQHF.

The table lists this clone with a few counts. The CDR3: CASSPYPGGVSGNTIYF. In nucleotides, the CDR3 is TGTGCCAGCAGCCCATATCCGGGGGGGGTCTCTGGAAACACCATATATTTT. The chain combines TRBV7-6 with TRBJ1-3; D perhaps matches TRBD1 (5 bases). The CDR3 is 17 residues long. Germline assignment: CDR1 SGHVS and CDR2 FNYEAQ. Trimming cost V 5 bases and J 0 bases, with 17 bases left between them.

The V gene is TRBV6-1, the J gene TRBJ1-2, with 9 nucleotides matching TRBD1. The J segment lost 8 bases and the V segment lost 2 bases, leaving 15 bases of the junction unmatched. This CDR3 comprises 17 residues. CDR1 is MNHNS and CDR2 is SASEGT in the germline V gene. As DNA, the CDR3 is TGTGCCAGCAGTGAAAGGCCTGGGGACAGGGTAAAAAGGGGCTACACCTTC. It yields the protein CASSERPGDRVKRGYTF.

The gene calls are TRBV18 and TRBJ2-5, with 13 bases fitting TRBD2. J was trimmed by 2 bases and V by 3 bases; bases with no gene match: 0. Germline-derived CDR1 and CDR2 are KGHSH and LQKENI. CDR3 size: 15 residues. Here the CDR3 DNA reads TGTGCCAGCTCACCGGGACTAGCGGGACAAGAGACCCAGTACTTC. This encodes CASSPGLAGQETQYF.

This chain uses TRBV7-2 with TRBJ2-3, with 8 nucleotides matching TRBD2. J was trimmed by 3 bases and V by 5 bases; bases with no gene match: 13. CDR1 and CDR2 from the germline V gene are SGHTA and FQGNSA. The CDR3 has 17 residues. The CDR3 nucleotides are TGTGCCAGCAGCAGCTACAGCGGGAGCCCCGAGACAGATACGCAGTATTTT. It translates to CASSSYSGSPETDTQYF. Full variable domain (remainder filled in from reference TRBV7-2 and TRBJ2-3): GAGVSQSPSNKVTEKGKDVELRCDPISGHTALYWYRQSLGQGLEFLIYFQGNSAPDKSGLPSDRFSAERTGGSVSTLTIQRTQQEDSAVYLCASSSYSGSPETDTQYFGPGTRLTVL.

V usage is TRBV6-1 and J usage is TRBJ2-5; 8 bases are shared with TRBD1. The J call may not be correct, given that the DNA end is closer to TRBJ2-7. This CDR3 has 15 residues. Germline CDR1 reads MNHNS; CDR2 reads SASEGT. In DNA, the CDR3 is TGTGCCAGCAGTTTGACAGGGGAATCCCACAACGAGCAGTACTTC. Translation gives CASSLTGESHNEQYF.

The chain uses TRBV30 and TRBJ2-5, with TRBD2 matching 13 bases. The V and J ends lost 1 base and 4 bases, in that order; junction bases with no gene match: 3. The CDR3 consists of 15 residues. Per the germline V gene, CDR1 is GTSNPN and CDR2 is SVGIG (reference sequence). The CDR3 here is CAWSERTSGRETQYF. The CDR3 nucleotides read TGTGCCTGGAGTGAAAGGACTAGCGGGAGAGAGACCCAGTACTTC.

The V call is TRBV7-9, the J call TRBJ1-1; D perhaps matches TRBD1 (6 bases). The V gene's germline CDR1 is SEHNR and CDR2 FQNEAQ (reference sequence). The CDR3 runs to 13 residues. Between the trimmed V and J ends, which lost 4 bases and 1 base, there was a span of 7 bases. The CDR3 nucleotides read TGTGCCAGCAGCTCCAGGGGGAACACTGAAGCTTTCTTT. Its translation is CASSSRGNTEAFF.

The CDR3 DNA reads as TGTGCCATCAAGGATCCAGGGGTGGATGGCTACACCTTC. Its translation: CAIKDPGVDGYTF. This chain links TRBV10-3 with TRBJ1-2; maybe TRBD1 (6 bases). The CDR3 consists of 13 residues. CDR1 is ENHRY, CDR2 SYGVKD, per germline. Trimming left V 7 bases short and J 6 bases short, with 15 bases between.

The chain recombines TRBV6-5 with TRBJ2-7, with a weak D call TRBD1 (6 bases). Germline V gives CDR1 MNHEY, CDR2 SVGAGI. Trimming pared 6 bases from V and 4 bases from J, leaving 16 bases between. The CDR3 is 14 residues long. In nucleotides, the CDR3 is TGTGCCAGCAGCCGCCGCGGCAGGGGATACGAGCAGTACTTC. Protein: CASSRRGRGYEQYF.

Regarding this clone: At one end, the junction sequence differs from germline, possibly due to a read error. V usage is TRBV7-7 and J usage is TRBJ2-2, with a possible D match to TRBD2 (5 bases). Per germline, CDR1 SSHAT and CDR2 FNYEAQ (reference sequence). CDR3 length equals 14 residues. In nucleotides, the CDR3 is TGTGCTAGCAGTTTATCGGGGTATACCGGGGAGCTGTTTTTT. This codes for CASSLSGYTGELFF. Variable domain in full (rest from reference TRBV7-7 and TRBJ2-2): GAGVSQSPRYKVTKRGQDVTLRCDPISSHATLYWYQQALGQGPEFLTYFNYEAQPDKSGLPSDRFSAERPEGSISTLTIQRTEQRDSAMYRCASSLSGYTGELFFGEGSRLTVL.

The V gene is TRBV10-3, the J gene TRBJ1-1; D remains ambiguous. Trimming removed 1 base at V and 1 base at J, with 10 bases between. CDR3 length: 15 residues. Germline CDR1 and CDR2: ENHRY and SYGVKD. CDR3 protein: CAISEYGERNTEAFF. DNA of the CDR3: TGTGCCATCAGTGAGTACGGAGAGCGGAACACTGAAGCTTTCTTT.

This rearrangement joins TRBV4-1 to TRBJ1-4; 9 bases agree with TRBD1. Looked up from germline, CDR1 is MGHRA and CDR2 is YSYEKL. The CDR3 totals 18 residues. The V and J ends lost 3 bases and 0 bases, in that order; junction bases with no gene match: 8. CDR3 residues: CASSHKPGQGATNEKLFF. For the CDR3, the DNA is TGCGCCAGCAGCCATAAACCGGGACAGGGCGCAACTAATGAAAAACTGTTTTTT.

This chain links TRBV19 with TRBJ1-2, with TRBD1 as a possible D gene (6 bases). CDR3 size: 14 residues. The V and J ends lost 7 bases and 6 bases respectively, with 18 bases between them. Germline V gives CDR1 LNHDA, CDR2 SQIVND (reference sequence). The CDR3 spells CASNRKAGADGYTF. The CDR3 nucleotides are TGTGCCAGTAATCGGAAGGCGGGGGCCGATGGCTACACCTTC.

In this sample, this clone turned up a few times. The V and J genes are TRBV19 and TRBJ2-5, with a tentative D call TRBD1 (6 bases). The V end lost 6 bases, the J end lost 1 base, and 9 bases lay between the germline ends. The CDR3 is 13 amino acids. The germline CDR1 and CDR2 sequences are LNHDA and SQIVND (reference sequence). The CDR3 DNA follows: TGTGCCAGTAGAGCCAGGGGCCAAGAGACCCAGTACTTC. Its protein product is CASRARGQETQYF.

V usage is TRBV18 and J usage is TRBJ2-3; D might be TRBD2 (5 bases). Germline V CDR1 and CDR2: KGHSH, LQKENI. The CDR3 covers 14 residues. V lost 3 bases and J 7 bases, leaving 14 bases between the germline ends. The CDR3 sequence is CASSPSGGPYTQYF. The CDR3 bases are TGTGCCAGCTCACCCTCAGGCGGGCCGTATACGCAGTATTTT.